This T cell receptor (beta chain) was sequenced during a study of graft-versus-host responses after intestinal transplantation. Overall study findings and caveats: Recipient bone marrow held GvH clones, some seen earlier in ileum or blood. Early post-transplant HvG declines showed an association with peak circulating GvH clone levels. Allografts of one patient group, those with graft-donor T cell macrochimerism, had high graft-versus-host to host-versus-graft clonal ratios.

On this clone itself: Its antigen remains unknown.

This table comes from immunoSEQ multiplex PCR, and its TCRdb copy is limited to in-frame clones, with some not included. Altogether over 70,000 clones are present, around 87% being singletons, with the ten largest covering roughly 4%. The CDR3 contains 16 residues. Trimming cost V 3 bases and J 4 bases; bases outside gene matches: 9. Germline V lookup: CDR1 MGHDK, CDR2 SYGVNS. This clonotype originated in a human donor who was the organ donor for an intestinal transplant. The gene calls are TRBV25-1 and TRBJ1-1; 9 nucleotides align to TRBD1. This specimen was unstimulated CD8+ T cells sorted from spleen or lymph node cells, taken before transplant. CDR3 DNA sequence: TGTGCCAGCAGTGATGCCCAACAGGGGGCAGGCACTGAAGCTTTCTTT. Translating gives CASSDAQQGAGTEAFF.